This TCR beta chain emerged from a study of blood T cell repertoires in COVID-19 (dated by TCRdb to the early 2020s). About the investigation overall: Samples covering the acute and convalescent phases of COVID-19 were provided by collaborators in the United States, Italy and Spain. Sample metadata almost always included a de-identified subject ID, COVID-19 status, age in years and sex. The samples were drawn from two sources: the first 160 participants of the ongoing ImmuneRACE study, and fewer than 1,500 subjects contributed by 6 global collaborators. Deeply sampled blood TCRbeta repertoires from subjects exposed to, actively infected with, or recovered from COVID-19 were included in the dataset. Where available, HLA class I and class II types were obtained from metadata supplied by the sample provider rather than from assay-based typing. The prospective study material was composed of cDNA or gDNA derived from T cells, B-cell-depleted T cells, or PBMCs. The repertoires were released in a freely available public database meant as a resource for research on the immune response to SARS-CoV-2. The paper's findings and limits, for the study overall: The quantity of clinical and demographic metadata differed by source and by participant and was supplied without curation.

The germline V gene encodes CDR1 LGHNA and CDR2 YSLEER. The CDR3 measures 15 amino acids from cysteine to phenylalanine. Here the CDR3 DNA is all that survives: 45 bases in frame from base 1. Each collaborating institution followed its own protocols to collect whole blood in K2EDTA tubes. For TCRbeta analysis, collaborators shipped samples as frozen whole blood, isolated PBMCs, or DNA extracted from either of those sample types. TCRbeta CDR3 regions were amplified from genomic DNA by means of the immunoSEQ Assay, a bias-controlled multiplex PCR. The published analysis was carried out like this. Nucleated cell counts per sample were estimated from amplification of reference gene primers within the assay. Sequence reads were collapsed and filtered to measure the absolute abundance of every unique TCRbeta CDR3 rearrangement. For each sample, productive Simpson clonality was calculated by taking the square root of Simpson's diversity index across productive rearrangements. In TCRdb, the immuneACCESS table is reduced to in-frame sequences with V and J assigned. These tables do not hold every clone; where another copy was compared, an unresolved V gene accounts for under half, and the others remain unexplained. V and J calls plus clone size are reproduced from that table; the DNA served to infer D and trimming. The sample contains more than 95,000 clones, roughly 80% of them found a single time. The ten largest clones represent approximately 12% of the sample.

Worth noting for this clone: It lacks a known antigen. One end of the junction is discordant with germline, which a read error may explain.

The specimen sequenced was peripheral blood. The chain joins TRBV4-3 to TRBJ1-1; no D gene is confidently identified. This sequence originates from a human donor in a cohort sampled during active COVID-19. The bases read TGCGCCAGCAGCCCCTCACTGACTGTGAATACTGAAGCTTTCTTT. It translates as CASSPSLTVNTEAFF.